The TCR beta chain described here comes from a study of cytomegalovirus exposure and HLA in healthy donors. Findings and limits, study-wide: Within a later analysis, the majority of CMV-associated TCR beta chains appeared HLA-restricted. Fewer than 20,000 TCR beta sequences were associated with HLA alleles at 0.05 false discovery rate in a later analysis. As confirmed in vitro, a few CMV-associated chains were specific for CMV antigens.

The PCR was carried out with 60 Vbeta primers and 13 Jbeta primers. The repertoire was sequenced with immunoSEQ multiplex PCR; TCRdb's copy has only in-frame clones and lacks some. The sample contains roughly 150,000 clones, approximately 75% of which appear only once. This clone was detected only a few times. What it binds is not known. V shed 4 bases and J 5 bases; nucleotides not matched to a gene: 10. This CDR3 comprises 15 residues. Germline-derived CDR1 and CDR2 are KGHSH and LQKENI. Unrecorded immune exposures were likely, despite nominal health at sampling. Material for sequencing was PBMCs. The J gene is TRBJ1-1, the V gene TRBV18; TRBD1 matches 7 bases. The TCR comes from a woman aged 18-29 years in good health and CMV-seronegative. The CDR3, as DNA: TGTGCCAGCTCACTTACACAGGGACAGAATACTGAAGCTTTCTTT. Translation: CASSLTQGQNTEAFF.